This T cell receptor (beta chain) emerged from a study of control samples from healthy donors and cancer patients. CDR3 length: 15 residues. Germline V lookup: CDR1 SGHTA, CDR2 FQGNSA. Losses at the gene ends were 2 bases for V and 5 bases for J; bases not matched to a gene: 7. Measured with immunoSEQ multiplex PCR; TCRdb has only the in-frame clones, and not every one. The top ten hold over 2% of the sample, which has about 120,000 clones, 85% to 90% seen once. The chain couples TRBV7-2 to TRBJ2-5; 8 bases line up with TRBD2. The clonotype was recovered from a woman in her sixties or seventies in good health. Specimen: blood. The CDR3 region has the DNA TGTGCCAGCAGCTTACTTAGCGGGGTACCTGAGACCCAGTACTTC. This sequence encodes CASSLLSGVPETQYF.